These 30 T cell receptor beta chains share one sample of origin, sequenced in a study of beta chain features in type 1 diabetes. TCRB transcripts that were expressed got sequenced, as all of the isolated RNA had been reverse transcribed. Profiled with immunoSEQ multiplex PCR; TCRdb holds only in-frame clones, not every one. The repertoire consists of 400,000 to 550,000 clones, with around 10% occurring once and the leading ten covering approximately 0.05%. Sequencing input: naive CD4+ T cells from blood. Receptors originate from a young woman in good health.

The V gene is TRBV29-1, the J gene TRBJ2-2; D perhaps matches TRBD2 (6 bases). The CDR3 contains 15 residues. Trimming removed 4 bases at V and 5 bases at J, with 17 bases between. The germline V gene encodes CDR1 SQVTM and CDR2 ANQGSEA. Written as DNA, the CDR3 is TGCAGCGTTGGGCCCCCTGCGGGGCCGACCGGGGAGCTGTTTTTT. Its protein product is CSVGPPAGPTGELFF.

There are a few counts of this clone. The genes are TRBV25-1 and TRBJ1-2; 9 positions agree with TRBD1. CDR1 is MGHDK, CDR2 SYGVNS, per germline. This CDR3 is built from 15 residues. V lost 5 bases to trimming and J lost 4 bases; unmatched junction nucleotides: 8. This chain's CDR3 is CASSFRTGERYGYTF. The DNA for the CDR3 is TGTGCCAGCAGTTTTAGGACAGGGGAGCGCTATGGCTACACCTTC.

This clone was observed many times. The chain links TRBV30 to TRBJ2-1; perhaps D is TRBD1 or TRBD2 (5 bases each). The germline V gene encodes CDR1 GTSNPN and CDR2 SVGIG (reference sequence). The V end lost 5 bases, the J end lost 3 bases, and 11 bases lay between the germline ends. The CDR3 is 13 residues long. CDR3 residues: CAWGAGRYNEQFF. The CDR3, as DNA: TGTGCCTGGGGGGCGGGCCGCTACAATGAGCAGTTCTTC.

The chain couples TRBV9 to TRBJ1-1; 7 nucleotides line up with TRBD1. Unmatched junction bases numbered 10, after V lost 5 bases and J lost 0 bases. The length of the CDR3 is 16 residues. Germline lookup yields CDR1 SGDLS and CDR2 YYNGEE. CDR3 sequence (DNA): TGTGCCAGCAGTCATCCTAAGACAGGGATGAACACTGAAGCTTTCTTT. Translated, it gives CASSHPKTGMNTEAFF.

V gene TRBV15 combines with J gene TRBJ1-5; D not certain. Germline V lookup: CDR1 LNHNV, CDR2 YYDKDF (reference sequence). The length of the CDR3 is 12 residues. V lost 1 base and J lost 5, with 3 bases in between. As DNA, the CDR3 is TGTGCCACCAGCAGAGGAGATCAGCCCCAGCATTTT. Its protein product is CATSRGDQPQHF.

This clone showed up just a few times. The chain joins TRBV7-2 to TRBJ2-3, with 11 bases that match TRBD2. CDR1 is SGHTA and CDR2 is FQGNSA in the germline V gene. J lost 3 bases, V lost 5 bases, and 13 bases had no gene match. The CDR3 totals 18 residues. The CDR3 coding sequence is TGTGCCAGCAGCATCCAAGCAACTAGCGGGAGTGAAACAGATACGCAGTATTTT. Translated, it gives CASSIQATSGSETDTQYF.

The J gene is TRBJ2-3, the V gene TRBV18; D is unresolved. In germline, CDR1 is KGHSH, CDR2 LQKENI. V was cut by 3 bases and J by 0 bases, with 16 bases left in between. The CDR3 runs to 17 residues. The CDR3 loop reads CASSPQSSISSTDTQYF. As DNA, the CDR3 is TGTGCCAGCTCACCGCAGTCCTCCATCTCTAGCACAGATACGCAGTATTTT.

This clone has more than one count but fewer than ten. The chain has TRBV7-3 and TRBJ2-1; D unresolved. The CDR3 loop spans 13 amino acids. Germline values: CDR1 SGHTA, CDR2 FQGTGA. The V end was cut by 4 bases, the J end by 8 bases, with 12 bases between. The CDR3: CASSYSLGYEQFF. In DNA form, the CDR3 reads TGTGCCAGCAGCTACTCCCTGGGGTATGAGCAGTTCTTC. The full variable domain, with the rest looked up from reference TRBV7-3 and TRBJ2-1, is GAGVSQTPSNKVTEKGKYVELRCDPISGHTALYWYRQSLGQGPEFLIYFQGTGAADDSGLPNDRFFAVRPEGSVSTLKIQRTERGDSAVYLCASSYSLGYEQFFGPGTRLTVL.

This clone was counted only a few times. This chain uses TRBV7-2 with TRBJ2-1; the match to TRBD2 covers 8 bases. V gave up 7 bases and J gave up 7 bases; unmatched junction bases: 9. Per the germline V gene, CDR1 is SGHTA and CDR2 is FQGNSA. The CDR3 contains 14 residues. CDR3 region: CASTGGAPRNEQFF. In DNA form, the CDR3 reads TGTGCCAGCACGGGGGGGGCACCCCGAAATGAGCAGTTCTTC.

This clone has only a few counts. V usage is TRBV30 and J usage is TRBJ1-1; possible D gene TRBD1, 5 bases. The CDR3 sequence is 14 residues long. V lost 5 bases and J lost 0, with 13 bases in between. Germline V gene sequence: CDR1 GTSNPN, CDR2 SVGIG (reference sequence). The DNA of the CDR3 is TGTGCCTGGCGGCCACCACAGGTGAACACTGAAGCTTTCTTT. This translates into CAWRPPQVNTEAFF.

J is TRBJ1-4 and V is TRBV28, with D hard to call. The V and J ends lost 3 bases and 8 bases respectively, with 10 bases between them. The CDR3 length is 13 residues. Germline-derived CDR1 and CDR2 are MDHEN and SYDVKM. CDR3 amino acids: CASSFAGYEKLFF. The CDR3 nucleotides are TGTGCCAGCAGTTTTGCGGGGTACGAAAAACTGTTTTTT.

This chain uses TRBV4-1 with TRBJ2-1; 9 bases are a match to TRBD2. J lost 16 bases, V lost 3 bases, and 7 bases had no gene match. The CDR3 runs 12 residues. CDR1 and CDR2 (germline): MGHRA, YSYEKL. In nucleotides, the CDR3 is TGCGCCAGCAGCCAGGGGGGGACTAGCAGTTTCTTC. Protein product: CASSQGGTSSFF.

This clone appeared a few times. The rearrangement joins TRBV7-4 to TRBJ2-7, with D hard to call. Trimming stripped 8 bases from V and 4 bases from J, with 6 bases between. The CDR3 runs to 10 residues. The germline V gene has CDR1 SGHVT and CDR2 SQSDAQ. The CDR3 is CASERYEQYV. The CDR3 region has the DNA TGTGCCAGCGAAAGGTACGAGCAGTACGTC.

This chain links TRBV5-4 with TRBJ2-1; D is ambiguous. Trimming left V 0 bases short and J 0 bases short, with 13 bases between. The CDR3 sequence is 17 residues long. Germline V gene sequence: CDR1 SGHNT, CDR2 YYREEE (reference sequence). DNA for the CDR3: TGTGCCAGCAGCTTGGGGATCGCCTTGGGCTCCTACAATGAGCAGTTCTTC. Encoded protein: CASSLGIALGSYNEQFF.

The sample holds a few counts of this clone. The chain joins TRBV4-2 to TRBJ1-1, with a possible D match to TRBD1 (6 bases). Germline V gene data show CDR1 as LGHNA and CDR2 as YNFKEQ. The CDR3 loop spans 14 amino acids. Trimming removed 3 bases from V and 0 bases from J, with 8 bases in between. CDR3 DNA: TGTGCCAGCAGCCAGGGGACACTGAACACTGAAGCTTTCTTT. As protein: CASSQGTLNTEAFF.

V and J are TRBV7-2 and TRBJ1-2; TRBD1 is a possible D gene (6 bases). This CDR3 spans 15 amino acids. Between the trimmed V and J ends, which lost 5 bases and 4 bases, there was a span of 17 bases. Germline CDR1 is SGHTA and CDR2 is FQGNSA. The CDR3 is CASSPRGGGGYGYTF. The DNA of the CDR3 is TGTGCCAGCAGCCCTCGGGGCGGGGGCGGCTATGGCTACACCTTC.

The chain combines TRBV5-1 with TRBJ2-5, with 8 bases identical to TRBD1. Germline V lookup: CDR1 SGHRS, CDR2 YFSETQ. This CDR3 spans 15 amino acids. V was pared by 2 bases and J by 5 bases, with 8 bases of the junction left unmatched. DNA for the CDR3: TGCGCCAGCAGCTTCGGGACAGGCCTAAGGGAGACCCAGTACTTC. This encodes CASSFGTGLRETQYF.

CDR3 residues: CASSYEGQGIQYF. CDR3 coding DNA: TGTGCCAGCAGTTATGAGGGGCAGGGCATTCAGTACTTC. The V gene is TRBV2, the J gene TRBJ2-4; D could derive from TRBD1 or TRBD2 (5 bases each). V lost 5 bases and J lost 9, with 14 bases in between. Per the germline V gene, CDR1 is SNHLY and CDR2 is FYNNEI. The CDR3 extends over 13 amino acids.

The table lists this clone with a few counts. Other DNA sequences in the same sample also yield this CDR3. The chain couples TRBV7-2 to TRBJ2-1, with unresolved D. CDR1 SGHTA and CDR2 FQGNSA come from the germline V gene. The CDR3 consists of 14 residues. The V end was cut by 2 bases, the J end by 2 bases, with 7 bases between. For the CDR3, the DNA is TGTGCCAGCAGCTTATCGGCAGCCTACAATGAGCAGTTCTTC. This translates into CASSLSAAYNEQFF.

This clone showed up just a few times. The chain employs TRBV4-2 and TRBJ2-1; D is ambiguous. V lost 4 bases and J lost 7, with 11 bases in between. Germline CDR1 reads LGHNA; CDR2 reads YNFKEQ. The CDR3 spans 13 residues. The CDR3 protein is CASSLGIKNEQFF. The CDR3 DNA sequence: TGTGCCAGCAGCCTGGGCATTAAGAATGAGCAGTTCTTC.

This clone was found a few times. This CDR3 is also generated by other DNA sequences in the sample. The CDR3 DNA reads TGTGCCAGCAGCTCCAGGGACACTGAAGCTTTCTTT. Translating gives CASSSRDTEAFF. The J gene is TRBJ1-1, the V gene TRBV13, with D possibly being TRBD1 (5 bases). Germline CDR1 PRHDT, CDR2 FYEKMQ (reference sequence). The CDR3 runs to 12 residues. With 4 bases removed from V and 3 bases from J, the gap between germline ends came to 6 bases.

CDR3 sequence: CTNRGPSEQYV. The CDR3 region has the DNA TGCACCAACCGGGGGCCTTCCGAGCAGTACGTC. The V and J genes are TRBV20-1 and TRBJ2-7, with D tentatively TRBD1 or TRBD2 (6 bases each). Germline V gene sequence: CDR1 DFQATT, CDR2 SNEGSKA (reference sequence). The CDR3 sequence is 11 residues long.

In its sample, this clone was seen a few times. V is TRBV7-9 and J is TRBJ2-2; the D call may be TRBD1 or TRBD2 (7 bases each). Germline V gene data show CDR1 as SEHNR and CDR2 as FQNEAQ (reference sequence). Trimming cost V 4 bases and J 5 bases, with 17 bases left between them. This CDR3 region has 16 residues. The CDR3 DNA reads TGTGCCAGCAGCTCGCCGCGACAGGGAGGGACCGGGGAGCTGTTTTTT. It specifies CASSSPRQGGTGELFF.

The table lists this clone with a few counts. The CDR3 DNA reads as TGTGCCAGCAGTTTCCGCCGTAGGATGTACGAGCAGTACGTC. It translates to CASSFRRRMYEQYV. The V and J genes are TRBV28 and TRBJ2-7; D gene unclear. This CDR3 has 14 amino acids. Trimming left V 3 bases short and J 4 bases short, with 13 bases between. CDR1 MDHEN and CDR2 SYDVKM come from the germline V gene.

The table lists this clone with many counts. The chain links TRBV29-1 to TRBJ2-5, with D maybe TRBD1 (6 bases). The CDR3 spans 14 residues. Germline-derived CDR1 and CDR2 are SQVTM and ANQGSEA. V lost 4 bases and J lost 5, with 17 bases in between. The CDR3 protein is CSVATQGKRETQYF. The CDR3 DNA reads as TGCAGCGTTGCCACTCAGGGGAAGAGGGAGACCCAGTACTTC.

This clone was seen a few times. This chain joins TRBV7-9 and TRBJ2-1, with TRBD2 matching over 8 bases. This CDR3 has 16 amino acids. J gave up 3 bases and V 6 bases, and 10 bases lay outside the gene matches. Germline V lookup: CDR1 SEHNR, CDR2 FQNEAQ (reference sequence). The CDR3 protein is CASSHTSGLSYNEQFF. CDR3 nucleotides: TGTGCCAGCAGTCATACTAGCGGCCTGAGCTACAATGAGCAGTTCTTC.

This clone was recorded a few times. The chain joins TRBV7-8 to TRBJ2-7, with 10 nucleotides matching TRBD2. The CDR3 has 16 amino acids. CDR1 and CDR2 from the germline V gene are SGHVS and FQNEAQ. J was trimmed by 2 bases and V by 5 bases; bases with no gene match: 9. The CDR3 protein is CASSRIGSGGTYEQYV. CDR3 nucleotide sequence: TGTGCCAGCAGCCGGATTGGTAGCGGGGGGACCTACGAGCAGTACGTC.

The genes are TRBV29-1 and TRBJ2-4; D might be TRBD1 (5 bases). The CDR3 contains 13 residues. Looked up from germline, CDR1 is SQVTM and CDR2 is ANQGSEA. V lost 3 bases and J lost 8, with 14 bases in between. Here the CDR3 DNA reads TGCAGCGTTGATGGGCAGGGTAGAGACATTCAGTACTTC. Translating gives CSVDGQGRDIQYF.

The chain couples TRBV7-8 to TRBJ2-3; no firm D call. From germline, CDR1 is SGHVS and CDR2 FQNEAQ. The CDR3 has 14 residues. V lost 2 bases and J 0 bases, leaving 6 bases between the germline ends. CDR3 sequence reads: CASSLSWSTDTQYF. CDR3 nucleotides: TGTGCCAGCAGCTTATCTTGGAGCACAGATACGCAGTATTTT.

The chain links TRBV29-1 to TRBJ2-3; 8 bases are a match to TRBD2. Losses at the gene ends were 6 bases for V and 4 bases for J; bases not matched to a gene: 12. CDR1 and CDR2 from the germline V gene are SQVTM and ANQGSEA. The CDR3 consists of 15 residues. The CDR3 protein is CSVNPGLVESDTQYF. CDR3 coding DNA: TGCAGCGTGAATCCGGGACTAGTCGAGTCAGATACGCAGTATTTT.